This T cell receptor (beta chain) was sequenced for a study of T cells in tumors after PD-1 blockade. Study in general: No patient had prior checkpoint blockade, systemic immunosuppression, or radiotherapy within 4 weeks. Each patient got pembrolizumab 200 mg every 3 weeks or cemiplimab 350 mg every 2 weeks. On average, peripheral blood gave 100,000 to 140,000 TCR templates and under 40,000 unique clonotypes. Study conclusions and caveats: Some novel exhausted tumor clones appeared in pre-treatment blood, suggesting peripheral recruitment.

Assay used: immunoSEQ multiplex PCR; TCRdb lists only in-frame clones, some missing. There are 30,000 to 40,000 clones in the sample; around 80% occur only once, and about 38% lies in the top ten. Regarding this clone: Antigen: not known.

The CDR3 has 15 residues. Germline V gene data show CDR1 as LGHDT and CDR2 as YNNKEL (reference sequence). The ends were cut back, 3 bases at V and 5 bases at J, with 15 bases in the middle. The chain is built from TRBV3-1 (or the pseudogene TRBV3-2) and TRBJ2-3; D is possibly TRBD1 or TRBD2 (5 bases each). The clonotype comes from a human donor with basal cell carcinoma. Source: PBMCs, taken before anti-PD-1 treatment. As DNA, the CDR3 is TGTGCCAGCAGCCACAAGGGGACCAGACGAGATACGCAGTATTTT. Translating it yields CASSHKGTRRDTQYF.